The 16 T cell receptor beta chains below come from one sample, sequenced in a study of blood T cells in healthy people across ages. The authors ran a second PCR of 7 to 11 cycles using a sample-barcoded 5' primer and a J-beta primer mix. MiXCR was run by TCRdb on the 5' RACE reads, yielding one entry per CDR3 protein. The data show 1,500,000 or so distinct CDR3 sequences, 35% to 45% seen once. Input material: blood. All receptors derive from a woman aged 18-30 years in good health.

The gene calls are TRBV4-1 and TRBJ1-2; no clear D gene. V was cut by 2 bases and J by 8 bases, with 18 bases left in between. This CDR3 comprises 15 residues. Looked up from germline, CDR1 is MGHRA and CDR2 is YSYEKL. The CDR3 bases are TGCGCCAGCAGCCAACTTTTTGGAGGGCCTAGGGGCTACACCTTC. Its translation is CASSQLFGGPRGYTF.

There are a few counts of this clonotype. This chain uses TRBV7-8 with TRBJ1-2; D is unresolved. Per germline, CDR1 SGHVS and CDR2 FQNEAQ. Trimming cost V 1 base and J 5 bases, with 11 bases left between them. This CDR3 is 14 amino acids long. In nucleotides, the CDR3 is TGTGCCAGCAGCTTAGGTGTCCTGGGGTATGGCTACACCTTC. Translated, it gives CASSLGVLGYGYTF.

Notes on this clonotype: A much larger clone differs by one base, so this may be a read error. This chain links TRBV6-5 with TRBJ1-2; D not resolved. This CDR3 contains 10 residues. CDR1 and CDR2 from the germline V gene are MNHEY and SVGAGI. V gave up 6 bases and J gave up 4 bases, with 3 bases separating them. CDR3 bases: TGTGCCAGCAGGTTCTATGGCTACACCTTC. Its translation: CASRFYGYTF.

With regard to this clonotype: A read error is possible here, since a much larger clone lies one base away. This chain connects TRBV5-1 to TRBJ2-1, with D possibly being TRBD1 (6 bases). The CDR3 spans 15 residues. Trimming stripped 2 bases from V and 13 bases from J, with 22 bases between. Germline loops: CDR1 SGHRS, CDR2 YFSETQ. DNA of the CDR3: TGCGCCAGCAGCTTCAGGCAGGGGCTTCAAGAGACCCAGTTCTTC. Translated: CASSFRQGLQETQFF. The full variable domain, completed using reference TRBV5-1 and TRBJ2-1, is KAGVTQTPRYLIKTRGQQVTLSCSPISGHRSVSWYQQTPGQGLQFLFEYFSETQRNKGNFPGRFSGRQFSNSRSEMNVSTLELGDSALYLCASSFRQGLQETQFFGPGTRLTVL.

This clonotype was found a few times. V gene TRBV6-1 combines with J gene TRBJ2-5, with 9 positions matching TRBD2. CDR1 is MNHNS, CDR2 SASEGT, per germline. This CDR3 spans 15 amino acids. V lost 3 bases and J lost 11; bases outside the gene matches: 13. The CDR3 protein is CASSEPGLAANEQYF. Here the CDR3 DNA reads TGTGCCAGCAGTGAGCCGGGACTAGCTGCCAATGAGCAGTACTTC.

The CDR3 nucleotides read TGCAGCGCCCGGGAGAGGGGACAGGCCTTATCGGAGGCCCAGTACTTC. Residues: CSARERGQALSEAQYF. The chain recombines TRBV29-1 with TRBJ2-5; 8 positions agree with TRBD1. This CDR3 region has 16 residues. V lost 7 bases and J lost 9; bases outside the gene matches: 22. Germline lookup yields CDR1 SQVTM and CDR2 ANQGSEA.

Points on this clonotype: At one boundary the junction diverges from the germline segment, which might be a read error. This chain's CDR3 is CASSTSGTRNNGELFF. The CDR3 DNA sequence: TGTGCCAGCAGTACTAGCGGGACCCGGAACAACGGGGAGCTGTTTTTT. The rearrangement links TRBV2 to TRBJ2-2; 10 positions agree with TRBD2. The CDR3 totals 16 residues. Looked up from germline, CDR1 is SNHLY and CDR2 is FYNNEI.

The chain couples TRBV9 to TRBJ2-6; D might be TRBD2 (5 bases). V lost 4 bases to trimming and J lost 4 bases, with 12 bases between them. Germline V lookup: CDR1 SGDLS, CDR2 YYNGEE. CDR3 length: 15 residues. The CDR3 loop is CASSPSGKGANVLTF. The CDR3 DNA is TGTGCCAGCAGCCCCTCGGGGAAGGGGGCCAACGTCCTGACTTTC.

The chain recombines TRBV20-1 with TRBJ2-3, with 8 bases fitting TRBD1. CDR3 length: 15 amino acids. Germline-derived CDR1 and CDR2 are DFQATT and SNEGSKA (reference sequence). V lost 1 base, J lost 4 bases, and 7 bases stayed unmatched. The CDR3 region is CSARAGQGRADTQYF. The DNA for the CDR3 is TGCAGTGCTAGAGCTGGACAGGGCCGGGCAGATACGCAGTATTTT.

This clonotype showed up just a few times. The rearrangement links TRBV27 to TRBJ2-7, with D unresolved. This CDR3 spans 14 amino acids. V lost 5 bases, J lost 4 bases, and 15 bases lay in between. Germline lookup yields CDR1 MNHEY and CDR2 SMNVEV (reference sequence). CDR3 amino acids: CASSTSLAQYEQYF. The CDR3 bases are TGTGCCAGCAGTACGTCCCTGGCCCAGTACGAGCAGTACTTC.

This clonotype was found a few times. For the CDR3, the DNA is TGTGCCAGCAGTGAGGCCGGGCCAAAAAGGAACGAGCAGTTCTTC. Its protein is CASSEAGPKRNEQFF. The chain has TRBV25-1 and TRBJ2-1, with D unclear. V gave up 3 bases and J gave up 10 bases, with 19 bases separating them. This CDR3 is built from 15 residues. CDR1 is MGHDK, CDR2 SYGVNS, per germline.

The CDR3 bases are TGTGCCAGCAGTCAAAACACAGGGGGCCACTATGGCTACACCTTC. This gives the protein CASSQNTGGHYGYTF. V and J are TRBV9 and TRBJ1-2; TRBD1 matches at 9 bases. V lost 5 bases and J lost 3; bases outside the gene matches: 8. There are 15 residues in the CDR3. Germline V CDR1 and CDR2: SGDLS, YYNGEE.

Details on this clonotype: A junction end diverges from the germline sequence, so it may reflect a read error. In DNA form, the CDR3 reads TGTGCCAGCAGGGGGGCCCGCTCTGTAATCACCCGGGAGCTGTTTTTT. Translation: CASRGARSVITRELFF. The gene calls are TRBV27 and TRBJ2-2; D may be TRBD1 (6 bases). Germline values: CDR1 MNHEY, CDR2 SMNVEV (reference sequence). This CDR3 is 16 amino acids long.

This clonotype was detected only a few times. Written as DNA, the CDR3 is TGCAGTGCTAGAGATCACAGGGGCAATGAGCAGTACTTC. It yields the protein CSARDHRGNEQYF. V usage is TRBV20-1 and J usage is TRBJ2-7; 7 bases are a match to TRBD1. This CDR3 region has 13 residues. Trimming at V came to 0 bases and at J to 7 bases, leaving 6 bases not matched to a gene. Germline-derived CDR1 and CDR2 are DFQATT and SNEGSKA (reference sequence).

The V and J genes are TRBV9 and TRBJ1-4; D gene unclear. V lost 5 bases, J lost 0 bases, and 8 bases lay in between. The CDR3 runs to 14 residues. Germline CDR1 reads SGDLS; CDR2 reads YYNGEE. The CDR3 coding sequence is TGTGCCAGCAGTAGGGAGCCAACTAATGAAAAACTGTTTTTT. Residues: CASSREPTNEKLFF. Variable domain in full (rest from reference TRBV9 and TRBJ1-4): DSGVTQTPKHLITATGQRVTLRCSPRSGDLSVYWYQQSLDQGLQFLIQYYNGEERAKGNILERFSAQQFPDLHSELNLSSLELGDSALYFCASSREPTNEKLFFGSGTQLSVL.

CDR3 coding DNA: TGTGCCAGCAGTATACTCGCCGAACACGGGACAGGTCAAGAGACCCAGTACTTC. This sequence encodes CASSILAEHGTGQETQYF. The chain links TRBV28 to TRBJ2-5; 8 bases map to TRBD1. This CDR3 has 18 residues. The V gene end was trimmed by 5 bases and the J gene end by 2 bases; junction bases not matched to a gene: 16. Germline CDR1 and CDR2: MDHEN and SYDVKM. Variable domain in full (rest from reference TRBV28 and TRBJ2-5): DVKVTQSSRYLVKRTGEKVFLECVQDMDHENMFWYRQDPGLGLRLIYFSYDVKMKEKGDIPEGYSVSREKKERFSLILESASTNQTSMYLCASSILAEHGTGQETQYFGPGTRLLVL.